This T cell receptor beta chain was captured in a study of cytomegalovirus exposure and HLA in healthy donors. The PCR had 60 Vbeta and 13 Jbeta primers. Using immunoSEQ multiplex PCR, the repertoire was profiled, and TCRdb retains in-frame clones only, with some absent. This table holds about 120,000 clones, over 60% found once. General study findings and limits: The study had only CMV serostatus as immune exposure information. Later analysis reportedly placed an Asian-associated ancestry cluster below the roughly 680-donor mean in N-insertions. There were a few CMV-associated chains whose specificity for CMV antigens was confirmed in vitro. The authors listed over 150 TCR beta chains as cytomegalovirus-associated.

About this clone: Its antigen is currently unknown.

The CDR3 length is 14 residues. V was trimmed by 0 bases and J by 6 bases, leaving 9 bases between them. CDR1 and CDR2 from the germline V gene are SNHLY and FYNNEI. This chain joins TRBV2 and TRBJ1-5; TRBD1 might be the D (6 bases). This sequence originates from a woman in her 40s in good health and CMV-seropositive. Sequences were obtained from PBMCs. CDR3 loop: CASSEARGTQPQHF. For the CDR3, the DNA is TGTGCCAGCAGTGAAGCAAGGGGGACTCAGCCCCAGCATTTT.